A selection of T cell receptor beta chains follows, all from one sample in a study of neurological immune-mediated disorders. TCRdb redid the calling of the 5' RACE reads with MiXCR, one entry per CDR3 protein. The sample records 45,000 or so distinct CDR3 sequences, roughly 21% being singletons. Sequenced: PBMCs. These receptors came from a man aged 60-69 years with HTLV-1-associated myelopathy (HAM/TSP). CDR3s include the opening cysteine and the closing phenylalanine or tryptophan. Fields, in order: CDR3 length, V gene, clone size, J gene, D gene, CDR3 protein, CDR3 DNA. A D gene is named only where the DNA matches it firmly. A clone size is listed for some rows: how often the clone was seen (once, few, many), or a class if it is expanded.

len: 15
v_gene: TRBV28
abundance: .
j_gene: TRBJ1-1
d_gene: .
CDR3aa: CASSLLRATGTEAFF
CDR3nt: TGTGCCAGCAGCCTACTCAGGGCGACGGGCACTGAAGCTTTCTTT

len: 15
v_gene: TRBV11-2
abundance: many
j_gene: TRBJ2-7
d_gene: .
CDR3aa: CASSFRRGGDYEQYF
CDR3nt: TGTGCCAGCAGCTTTAGGAGAGGCGGAGACTACGAGCAGTACTTC

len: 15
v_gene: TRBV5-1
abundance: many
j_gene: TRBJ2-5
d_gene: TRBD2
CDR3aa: CASSLGTSGSATQYF
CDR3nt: TGCGCCAGCAGCCTCGGGACTAGCGGGAGCGCGACCCAGTACTTC

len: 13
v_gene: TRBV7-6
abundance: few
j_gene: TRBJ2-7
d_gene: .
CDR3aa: CASSLGGIYEQYF
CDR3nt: TGTGCCAGCAGCTTAGGGGGGATCTACGAGCAGTACTTC

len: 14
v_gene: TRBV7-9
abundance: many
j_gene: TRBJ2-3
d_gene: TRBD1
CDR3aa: CASRSGQSGNTQYF
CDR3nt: TGTGCCAGCAGATCGGGACAGTCCGGTAATACGCAGTATTTT

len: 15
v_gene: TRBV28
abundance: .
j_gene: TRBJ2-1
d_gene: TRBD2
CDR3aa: CASTMSSSGRGEQFF
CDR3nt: TGTGCCAGCACCATGTCGTCTAGCGGGAGGGGTGAGCAGTTCTTC

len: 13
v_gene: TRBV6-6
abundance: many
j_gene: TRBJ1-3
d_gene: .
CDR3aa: CASSREDGNTIYF
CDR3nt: TGTGCCAGCAGCCGCGAGGACGGAAACACCATATATTTT

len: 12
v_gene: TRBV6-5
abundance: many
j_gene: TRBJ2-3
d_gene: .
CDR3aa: CASRSNADTQYF
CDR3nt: TGTGCCAGCAGATCTAATGCAGATACGCAGTATTTT

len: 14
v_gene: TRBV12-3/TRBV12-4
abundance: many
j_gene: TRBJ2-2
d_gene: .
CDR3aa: CASSLEGNTGELFF
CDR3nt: TGTGCCAGCAGTTTAGAGGGGAACACCGGGGAGCTGTTTTTT

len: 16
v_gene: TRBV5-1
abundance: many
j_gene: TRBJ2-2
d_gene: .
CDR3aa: CASSLAGTANTGELFF
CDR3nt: TGCGCCAGCAGCTTGGCGGGGACCGCGAACACCGGGGAGCTGTTTTTT

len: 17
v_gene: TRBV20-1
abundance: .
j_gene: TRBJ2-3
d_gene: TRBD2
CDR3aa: CSAREPGLAGGPDTQYF
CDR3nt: TGCAGTGCTAGAGAACCGGGACTAGCGGGAGGGCCAGATACGCAGTATTTT

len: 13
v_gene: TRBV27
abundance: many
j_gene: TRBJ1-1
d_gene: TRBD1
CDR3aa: CASSSGGFSEAFF
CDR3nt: TGTGCCAGCAGTTCAGGGGGCTTCTCTGAAGCTTTCTTT

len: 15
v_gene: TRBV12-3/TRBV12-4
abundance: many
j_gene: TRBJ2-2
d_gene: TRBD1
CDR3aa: CASSGSDRATGELFF
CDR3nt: TGTGCCAGCAGTGGGTCGGACAGGGCCACCGGGGAGCTGTTTTTT

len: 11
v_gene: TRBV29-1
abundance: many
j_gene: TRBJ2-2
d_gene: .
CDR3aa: CSVPYSGELFF
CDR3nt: TGCAGCGTCCCTTACTCCGGGGAGCTGTTTTTT

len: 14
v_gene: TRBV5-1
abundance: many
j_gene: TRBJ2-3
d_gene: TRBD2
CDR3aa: CASSPYGRVDTQYF
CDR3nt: TGCGCCAGCAGCCCCTACGGGAGGGTAGATACGCAGTATTTT

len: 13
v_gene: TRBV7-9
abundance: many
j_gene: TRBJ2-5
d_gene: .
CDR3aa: CASSLGYQETQYF
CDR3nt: TGTGCCAGCAGCTTGGGGTACCAAGAGACCCAGTACTTC

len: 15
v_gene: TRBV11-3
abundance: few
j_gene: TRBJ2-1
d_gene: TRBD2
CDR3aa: CASSLVASGMGEQFF
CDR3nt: TGTGCCAGCAGCTTAGTGGCTAGCGGGATGGGTGAGCAGTTCTTC

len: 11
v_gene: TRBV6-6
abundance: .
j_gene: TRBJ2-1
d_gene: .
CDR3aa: CASSPKNEQFF
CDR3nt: TGTGCCAGCAGTCCTAAAAATGAGCAGTTCTTC

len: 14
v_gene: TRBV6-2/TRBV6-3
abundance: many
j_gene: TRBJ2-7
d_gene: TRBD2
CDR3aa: CASSVLAGGDEQYF
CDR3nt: TGTGCCAGCAGTGTACTAGCGGGAGGCGACGAGCAGTACTTC

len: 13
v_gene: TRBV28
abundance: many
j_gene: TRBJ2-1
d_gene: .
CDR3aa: CASNVNGGNEQFF
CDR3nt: TGTGCCAGCAACGTAAACGGCGGGAATGAGCAGTTCTTC

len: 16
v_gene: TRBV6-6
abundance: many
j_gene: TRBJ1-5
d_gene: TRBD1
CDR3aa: CASSEPGQGAGQPQHF
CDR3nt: TGTGCCAGCAGTGAACCGGGACAGGGGGCTGGTCAGCCCCAGCATTTT

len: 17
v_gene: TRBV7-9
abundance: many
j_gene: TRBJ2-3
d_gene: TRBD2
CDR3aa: CASSLFDGTSPLFRQYF
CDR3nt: TGTGCCAGCAGCTTATTTGATGGGACTAGCCCCCTATTCCGGCAGTATTTT

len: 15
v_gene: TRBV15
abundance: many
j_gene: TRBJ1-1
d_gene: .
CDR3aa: CATSLSGSLNTEAFF
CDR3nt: TGTGCCACCAGTCTATCGGGCAGCCTCAACACTGAAGCTTTCTTT

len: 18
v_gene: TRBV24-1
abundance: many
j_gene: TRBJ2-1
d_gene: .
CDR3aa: CATSDSFRRGRERGEQFF
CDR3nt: TGTGCCACCAGTGATTCATTTCGACGGGGGCGGGAACGGGGTGAGCAGTTCTTC

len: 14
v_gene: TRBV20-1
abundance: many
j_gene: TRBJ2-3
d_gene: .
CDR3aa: CSAPSASSTDTQYF
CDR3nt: TGCAGTGCTCCGAGCGCCTCTAGCACAGATACGCAGTATTTT

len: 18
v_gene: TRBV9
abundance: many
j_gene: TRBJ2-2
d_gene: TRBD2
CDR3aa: CASSVDDSGQSGTGELFF
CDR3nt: TGTGCCAGCAGCGTAGATGATAGCGGGCAAAGTGGGACCGGGGAGCTGTTTTTT

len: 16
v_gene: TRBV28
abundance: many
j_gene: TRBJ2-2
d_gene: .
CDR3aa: CASSPLVKGDSGELFF
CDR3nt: TGTGCCAGCAGCCCTCTGGTGAAGGGAGACTCCGGGGAGCTGTTTTTT

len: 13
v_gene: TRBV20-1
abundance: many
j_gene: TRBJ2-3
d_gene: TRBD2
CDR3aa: CSARFAGADTQYF
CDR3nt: TGCAGTGCTAGGTTTGCGGGAGCCGATACGCAGTATTTT

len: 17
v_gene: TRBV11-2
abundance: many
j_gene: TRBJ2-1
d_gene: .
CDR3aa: CASSLQFGGGQHNEQFF
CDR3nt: TGTGCCAGCAGCTTACAATTTGGCGGGGGCCAACACAATGAGCAGTTCTTC

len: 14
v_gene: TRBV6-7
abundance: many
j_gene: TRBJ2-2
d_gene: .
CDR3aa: CASSYTHGPGELFF
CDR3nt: TGTGCCAGCAGTTACACACATGGGCCCGGGGAGCTGTTTTTT

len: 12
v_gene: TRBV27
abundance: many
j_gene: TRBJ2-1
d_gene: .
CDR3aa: CASSPLQGAQFF
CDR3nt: TGTGCCAGCAGTCCCCTTCAGGGAGCGCAGTTCTTC

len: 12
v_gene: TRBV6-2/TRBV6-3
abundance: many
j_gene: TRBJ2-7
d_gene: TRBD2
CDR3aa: CASSYTSGKQYF
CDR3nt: TGTGCCAGCAGTTACACTAGCGGAAAGCAGTACTTC

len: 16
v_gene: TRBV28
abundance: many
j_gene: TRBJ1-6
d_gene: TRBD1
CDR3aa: CASSQGTGLANSPLHF
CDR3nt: TGTGCCAGCAGTCAGGGGACAGGGTTGGCAAATTCACCCCTCCACTTT

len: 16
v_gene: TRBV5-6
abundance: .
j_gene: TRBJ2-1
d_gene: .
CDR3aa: CASSPGGYRSYNEQFF
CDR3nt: TGTGCCAGCAGCCCGGGTGGCTACCGCTCCTACAATGAGCAGTTCTTC

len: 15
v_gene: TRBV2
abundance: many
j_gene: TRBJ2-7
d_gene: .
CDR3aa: CASSEVKATGTEQYF
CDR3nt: TGTGCCAGCAGTGAGGTGAAGGCGACAGGTACCGAGCAGTACTTC

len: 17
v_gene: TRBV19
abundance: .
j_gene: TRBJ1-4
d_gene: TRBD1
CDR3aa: CASSLNPPGTANEKLFF
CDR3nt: TGTGCCAGTAGCCTGAACCCTCCCGGGACAGCTAATGAAAAACTGTTTTTT

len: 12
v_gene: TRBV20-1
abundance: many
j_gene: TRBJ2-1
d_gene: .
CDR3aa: CSARQGYNEQFF
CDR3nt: TGCAGTGCTAGGCAAGGCTACAATGAGCAGTTCTTC

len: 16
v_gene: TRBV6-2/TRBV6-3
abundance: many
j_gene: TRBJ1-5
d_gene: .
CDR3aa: CASSYGWGTDNQPQHF
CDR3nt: TGTGCCAGCAGTTACGGTTGGGGGACGGACAATCAGCCCCAGCATTTT

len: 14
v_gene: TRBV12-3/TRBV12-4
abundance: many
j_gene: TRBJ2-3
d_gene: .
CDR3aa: CASSPPVATDTQYF
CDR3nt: TGTGCCAGCAGTCCCCCCGTGGCCACAGATACGCAGTATTTT

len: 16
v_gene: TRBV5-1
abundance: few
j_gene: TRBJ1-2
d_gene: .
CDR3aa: CASSRADPGTNYGYTF
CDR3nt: TGCGCCAGCAGTCGAGCAGATCCCGGGACTAACTATGGCTACACCTTC

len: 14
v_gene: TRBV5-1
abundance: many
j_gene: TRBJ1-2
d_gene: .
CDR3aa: CASSLVGGIYGYTF
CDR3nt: TGCGCCAGCAGCTTGGTTGGAGGGATCTATGGCTACACCTTC

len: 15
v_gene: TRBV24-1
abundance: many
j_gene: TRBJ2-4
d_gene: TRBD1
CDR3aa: CATSDSGQGANIQYF
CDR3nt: TGTGCCACCAGTGACTCTGGACAGGGGGCAAACATTCAGTACTTC

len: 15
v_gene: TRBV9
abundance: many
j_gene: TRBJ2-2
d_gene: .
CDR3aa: CARPLGTPNTGELFF
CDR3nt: TGTGCCAGACCCCTGGGGACCCCCAACACCGGGGAGCTGTTTTTT

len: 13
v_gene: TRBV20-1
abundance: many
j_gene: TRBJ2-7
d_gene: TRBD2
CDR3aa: CSASWAGAREQYF
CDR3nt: TGCAGTGCTAGCTGGGCGGGAGCTCGCGAGCAGTACTTC

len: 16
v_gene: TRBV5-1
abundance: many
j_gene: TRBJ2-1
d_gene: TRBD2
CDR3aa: CASSSTSGLSYNEQFF
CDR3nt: TGCGCCAGCAGCTCGACTAGCGGGTTATCCTACAATGAGCAGTTCTTC

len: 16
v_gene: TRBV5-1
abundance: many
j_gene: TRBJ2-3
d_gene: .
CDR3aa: CASSLGGTHGTDTQYF
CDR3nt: TGCGCCAGCAGCTTGGGAGGGACGCACGGCACAGATACGCAGTATTTT

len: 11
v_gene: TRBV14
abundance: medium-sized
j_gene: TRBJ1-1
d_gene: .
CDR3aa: CASSGLAEAFF
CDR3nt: TGTGCCAGCAGCGGATTGGCTGAAGCTTTCTTT

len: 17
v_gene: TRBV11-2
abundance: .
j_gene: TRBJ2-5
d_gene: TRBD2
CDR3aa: CASSSPWASGRGETQYF
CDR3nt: TGTGCCAGCAGCTCTCCTTGGGCTAGCGGGAGAGGAGAGACCCAGTACTTC

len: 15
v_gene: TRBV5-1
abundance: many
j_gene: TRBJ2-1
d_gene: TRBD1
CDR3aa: CASSLDRGPYNEQFF
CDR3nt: TGCGCCAGCAGCTTGGACAGGGGCCCCTACAATGAGCAGTTCTTC

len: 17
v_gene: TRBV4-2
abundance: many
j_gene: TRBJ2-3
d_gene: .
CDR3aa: CASSQDPVAAHTDTQYF
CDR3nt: TGTGCCAGCAGCCAAGACCCCGTAGCGGCTCACACAGATACGCAGTATTTT

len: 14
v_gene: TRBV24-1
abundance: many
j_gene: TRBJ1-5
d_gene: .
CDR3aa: CATSAGGSGQPQHF
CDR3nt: TGTGCCACCAGTGCCGGGGGCAGCGGTCAGCCCCAGCATTTT

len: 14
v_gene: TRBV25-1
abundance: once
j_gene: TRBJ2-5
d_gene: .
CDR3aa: CASSEEVIQENQYF
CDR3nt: TGTGCCAGCAGTGAAGAGGTGATACAAGAGAACCAGTACTTC

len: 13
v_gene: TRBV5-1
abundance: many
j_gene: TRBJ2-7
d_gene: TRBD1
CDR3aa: CASGGQGADEQYF
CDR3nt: TGCGCCAGCGGTGGCCAGGGGGCAGACGAGCAGTACTTC

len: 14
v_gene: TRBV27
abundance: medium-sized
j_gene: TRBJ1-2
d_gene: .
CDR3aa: CASSLYAGAYGYTF
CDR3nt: TGTGCCAGCAGTTTATATGCAGGGGCCTATGGCTACACCTTC